The clone carrying this T cell receptor beta chain showed up just a few times. The data belong to a study of T cell responses to AZD1222 COVID-19 vaccine. Trimming removed 1 base from V and 2 bases from J, with 5 bases in between. Germline V CDR1 and CDR2: SEHNR, FQNEAQ (reference sequence). CDR3 length: 14 amino acids. The repertoire was sequenced with immunoSEQ multiplex PCR; TCRdb's copy has only in-frame clones and lacks some. The table records around 140,000 clones, 70% to 90% of them present only once. The chain couples TRBV7-9 to TRBJ2-2; no reliable D call. The clonotype was recovered from an adult in good health. Material: peripheral blood, obtained on day 0 of AZD1222 vaccination. The CDR3: CASSLDGNTGELFF. The CDR3 DNA sequence: TGTGCCAGCAGCTTAGATGGCAACACCGGGGAGCTGTTTTTT.